The T cell receptor beta chain described here comes from a study of spatial heterogeneity in lung cancer. Time point reported: sample taken at primary tumor resection. Unsorted samples of tumor, nontumor lung or frozen PBMC had their whole RNA sequenced. This clonotype occurred many times. TCRdb independently ran MiXCR on the 5' RACE reads; one entry per CDR3 protein. The data show 25,000 to 35,000 distinct CDR3 sequences, approximately 8.4% seen once. The germline V gene has CDR1 MNHEY and CDR2 SMNVEV (reference sequence). CDR3 length: 14 amino acids. With 2 bases removed from V and 4 bases from J, the gap between germline ends came to 9 bases.

The chain carries TRBV27 and TRBJ1-5, with a tentative D call TRBD1 (5 bases). This specimen consisted of PBMCs, obtained at surgery. The TCR comes from a female donor with early-stage non-small cell lung cancer. The DNA for the CDR3 is TGTGCCAGCAGTTTAGGGACCCCAAATCAGCCCCAGCATTTT. This sequence encodes CASSLGTPNQPQHF.